This T cell receptor (beta chain) was sequenced during a study of blood T cell repertoires in COVID-19. Looking at the study overall: Spain, Italy and the United States supplied samples that represented acute and convalescent COVID-19. Sources were T cells, B-cell-depleted T cells, or PBMCs; the material itself was cDNA or gDNA.

Original methodology: Reference gene primer amplification in the assay estimated nucleated cell counts. The data were produced by immunoSEQ multiplex PCR, yet TCRdb's version contains in-frame clones alone and is incomplete. That table furnishes V, J and clone size, whereas the DNA furnished D and trimming. The table has about 65,000 clones, roughly 90% seen once. The CDR3 loop spans 14 amino acids. Per germline, CDR1 MNHEY and CDR2 SMNVEV (reference sequence). Trimming pared 6 bases from V and 7 bases from J, leaving 15 bases between. This chain connects TRBV27 to TRBJ1-4; unclear D gene. This TCR was sampled from a man between 60 and 70 years old with acute or convalescent COVID-19. Specimen: peripheral blood. This CDR3 reads CASSRPGVGEKLFF. For the CDR3, the DNA is TGTGCCAGCAGCCGACCCGGGGTTGGTGAAAAACTGTTTTTT.